This is a list of T cell receptor beta chains from one sample in a study of cytomegalovirus exposure and HLA in healthy donors. TCRdb's copy holds only in-frame clones and misses some; the assay was immunoSEQ multiplex PCR. Found here are roughly 290,000 clones, roughly 90% of them singletons; the top ten hold roughly 2.1%. The material sequenced was PBMCs. The receptors shown here come from a woman in her late teens or twenties in good health and CMV-seronegative. Each CDR3 is given with its conserved first and last residue. The D gene is left open where the match is weak. Clone size is not always given. Where it is, it says once, few, many or a class for expanded clones.

len | abundance | j_gene | v_gene | d_gene | CDR3nt | CDR3aa
15 | . | TRBJ1-6 | TRBV19 | . | TGTGCCAGTAGTATAGACAAGCCCTATAATTCACCCCTCCACTTT | CASSIDKPYNSPLHF
15 | . | TRBJ2-3 | TRBV7-3 | . | TGTGCCAGCCCAGCTTGTATCTTTAGAGGAGATGCGCAGTATTTT | CASPACIFRGDAQYF
13 | . | TRBJ1-2 | TRBV6-1 | . | TGTGCCAGCAGTGAGTCAGGGAGGAATGGCTACACCTTC | CASSESGRNGYTF
15 | . | TRBJ2-4 | TRBV30 | . | TGTGCCTGGAGTGTAATCGGGGGGCCGAGGGACATTCAGTACTTC | CAWSVIGGPRDIQYF
14 | once | TRBJ1-4 | TRBV30 | TRBD1 | TGTGCCTGGTCCACAGGGGACTCTAATGAAAAACTGTTTTTT | CAWSTGDSNEKLFF
17 | . | TRBJ2-7 | TRBV5-1 | TRBD1 | TGCGCCAGCAGCTTGCCATCCGGGACAGGGCCCTCCTACGAGCAGTACTTC | CASSLPSGTGPSYEQYF
14 | . | TRBJ2-7 | TRBV10-2 | TRBD1 | TGCGCCAGCGAAGATGGGACAGAATCCTACGAGCAGTACTTC | CASEDGTESYEQYF
18 | . | TRBJ1-5 | TRBV2 | TRBD1 | TGTGCCAGCAGTGGGGACAGGGGGCGCGGACATTCCAATCAGCCCCAGCATTTT | CASSGDRGRGHSNQPQHF
15 | few | TRBJ2-7 | TRBV4-2 | TRBD2 | TGTGCCAGCAGCCAGGCCGGCGGGGGGGCGTACGAGCAGTACTTC | CASSQAGGGAYEQYF
13 | . | TRBJ1-2 | TRBV29-1 | . | TGCAGCGACACAGGGTTGGACGACTATGGCTACACCTTC | CSDTGLDDYGYTF
14 | . | TRBJ1-4 | TRBV25-1 | . | TGTGCCAGCAGACAGGGATTTCCCAATGAAAAACTGTTTTTT | CASRQGFPNEKLFF
16 | few | TRBJ2-1 | TRBV2 | . | TGTGCCAGCAGCCCGCTCCGGGGGGCAGGTTACAATGAGCAGTTCTTC | CASSPLRGAGYNEQFF
14 | . | TRBJ1-4 | TRBV2 | . | TGTGCCAGCACCTCCGGGGGAGGTAATGAAAAACTGTTTTTT | CASTSGGGNEKLFF
15 | . | TRBJ2-3 | TRBV27 | TRBD2 | TGTGCCAGCAGTTCGGGACTATTTTCCACAGATACGCAGTATTTT | CASSSGLFSTDTQYF
16 | . | TRBJ1-2 | TRBV5-6 | TRBD1 | TGTGCCAGCAGCCTCCTATCCGGGACAGGGGTAAATGGCTACACCTTC | CASSLLSGTGVNGYTF
15 | few | TRBJ2-7 | TRBV10-3 | TRBD1 | TGTGCCATCAGTGGAGGGGGCCAAGGCGGCTACGAGCAGTACTTC | CAISGGGQGGYEQYF
13 | . | TRBJ2-1 | TRBV6-4 | TRBD1 | TGTGCCAGCAGCCGGGACAGGGACAATGAGCAGTTCTTC | CASSRDRDNEQFF
15 | . | TRBJ2-7 | TRBV2 | TRBD1 | TGTGCCAGCAGTGGGACAGGTCTACCCTCCTACGAGCAGTACTTC | CASSGTGLPSYEQYF
14 | . | TRBJ2-2 | TRBV7-2 | TRBD2 | TGTGCCAGCAGGCCGGGGGGGAGCACCGGGGAGCTGTTTTTT | CASRPGGSTGELFF
13 | few | TRBJ1-3 | TRBV29-1 | . | TGCAGCGTCTTAGACATGGCTGGAAACACCATATATTTT | CSVLDMAGNTIYF
16 | once | TRBJ1-2 | TRBV6-6 | TRBD1 | TGTGCCAGCAGTTACTTAGGGACAGGGGGCTCGTATGGCTACACCTTC | CASSYLGTGGSYGYTF
13 | . | TRBJ2-7 | TRBV11-2 | . | TGTGCCAGCAGCTTAGCAGGTGCCTACGAGCAGTACTTC | CASSLAGAYEQYF
18 | . | TRBJ2-3 | TRBV15 | . | TGTGCCACCAGCAGAGATCTTCCAAAACTTTCTAGCACAGATACGCAGTATTTT | CATSRDLPKLSSTDTQYF
16 | . | TRBJ2-7 | TRBV5-1 | TRBD2 | TGCGCCAGCAGCTCGAACAGAGGACTAGCAGGGGCCGAGCAGTACTTC | CASSSNRGLAGAEQYF
15 | . | TRBJ1-5 | TRBV5-4 | . | TGTGCCAGCAGCCATGGGCCAGATCGCAATCAGCCCCAGCATTTT | CASSHGPDRNQPQHF
16 | . | TRBJ1-1 | TRBV4-2 | TRBD1 | TGTGCCAGCAGCCGAAAATTCTCTCAGGGGGCTCCTGAAGCTTTCTTT | CASSRKFSQGAPEAFF
15 | . | TRBJ2-7 | TRBV6-1 | . | TGTGCCAGCAGTTCCGGACAGCTCCCCTCCTACGAGCAGTACTTC | CASSSGQLPSYEQYF
13 | . | TRBJ1-1 | TRBV11-3 | . | TGTGCCAGCAGCCGGGCGCCCGGAGGTGAAGCTTTCTTT | CASSRAPGGEAFF
14 | . | TRBJ2-2 | TRBV10-1 | TRBD1 | TGCGCCAGCAGTCCGGGACAGGAGACCGGGGAGCTGTTTTTT | CASSPGQETGELFF
15 | . | TRBJ1-2 | TRBV7-9 | . | TGTGCCAGCAGCTTAGCCCTGGACAGTAACTATGGCTACACCTTC | CASSLALDSNYGYTF